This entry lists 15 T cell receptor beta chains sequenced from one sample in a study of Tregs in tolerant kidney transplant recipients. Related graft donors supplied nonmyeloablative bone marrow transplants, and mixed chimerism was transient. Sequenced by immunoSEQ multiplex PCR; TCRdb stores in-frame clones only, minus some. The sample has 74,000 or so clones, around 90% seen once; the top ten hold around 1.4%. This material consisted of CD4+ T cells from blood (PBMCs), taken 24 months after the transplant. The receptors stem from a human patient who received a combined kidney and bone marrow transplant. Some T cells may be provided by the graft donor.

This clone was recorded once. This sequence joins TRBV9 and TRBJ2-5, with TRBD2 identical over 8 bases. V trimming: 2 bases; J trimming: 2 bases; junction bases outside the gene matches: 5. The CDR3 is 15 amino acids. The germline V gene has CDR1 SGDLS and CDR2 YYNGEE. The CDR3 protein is CASSVIAGFQETQYF. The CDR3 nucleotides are TGTGCCAGCAGCGTCATAGCGGGGTTTCAAGAGACCCAGTACTTC.

DNA for the CDR3: TGTGCCAGCGAAAGGTATCAGGGTTCGGTCTACGAGCAGTACTTC. Residues: CASERYQGSVYEQYF. The chain uses TRBV19 and TRBJ2-7, with D possibly matching TRBD1 (5 bases). The length of the CDR3 is 15 residues. Germline V gene data show CDR1 as LNHDA and CDR2 as SQIVND (reference sequence). Trimming took 9 bases from V and 3 from J, leaving 21 bases between them.

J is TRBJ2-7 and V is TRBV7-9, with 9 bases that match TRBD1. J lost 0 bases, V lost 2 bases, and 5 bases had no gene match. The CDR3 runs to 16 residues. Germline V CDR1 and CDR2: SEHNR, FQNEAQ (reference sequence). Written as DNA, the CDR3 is TGTGCCAGCAGCTTACCCGGGACAGGGAGCTCCTACGAGCAGTACTTC. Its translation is CASSLPGTGSSYEQYF.

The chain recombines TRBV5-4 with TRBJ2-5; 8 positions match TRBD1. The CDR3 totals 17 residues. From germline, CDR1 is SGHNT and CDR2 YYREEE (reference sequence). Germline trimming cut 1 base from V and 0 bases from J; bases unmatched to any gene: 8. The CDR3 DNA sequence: TGTGCCAGCAGCTTGTCTCGACAGGGGAATTACCAAGAGACCCAGTACTTC. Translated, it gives CASSLSRQGNYQETQYF.

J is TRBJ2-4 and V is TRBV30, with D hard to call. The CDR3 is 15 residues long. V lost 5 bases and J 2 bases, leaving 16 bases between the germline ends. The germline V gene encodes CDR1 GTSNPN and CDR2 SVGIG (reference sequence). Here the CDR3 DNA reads TGTGCCTGGGGGTGGTTCGGGTCGCCCAAAAACATTCAGTACTTC. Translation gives CAWGWFGSPKNIQYF.

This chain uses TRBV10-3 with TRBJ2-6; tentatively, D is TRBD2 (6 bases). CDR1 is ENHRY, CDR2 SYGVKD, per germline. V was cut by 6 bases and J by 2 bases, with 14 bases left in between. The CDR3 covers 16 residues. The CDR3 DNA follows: TGTGCCATCAGGCCCCGGGGAGGTACTGGGGCCAACGTCCTGACTTTC. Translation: CAIRPRGGTGANVLTF.

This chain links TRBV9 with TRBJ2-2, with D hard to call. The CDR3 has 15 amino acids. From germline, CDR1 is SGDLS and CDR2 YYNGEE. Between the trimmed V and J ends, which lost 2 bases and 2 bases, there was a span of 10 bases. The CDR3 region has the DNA TGTGCCAGCAGCGTTTCGAGTCTTAACACCGGGGAGCTGTTTTTT. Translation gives CASSVSSLNTGELFF.

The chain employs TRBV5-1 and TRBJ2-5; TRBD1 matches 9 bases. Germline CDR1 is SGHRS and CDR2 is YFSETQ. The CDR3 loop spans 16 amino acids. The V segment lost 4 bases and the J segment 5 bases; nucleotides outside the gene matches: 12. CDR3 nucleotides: TGCGCCAGCAGCGCCGGGACAGGGTATATTCCGGAGACCCAGTACTTC. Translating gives CASSAGTGYIPETQYF.

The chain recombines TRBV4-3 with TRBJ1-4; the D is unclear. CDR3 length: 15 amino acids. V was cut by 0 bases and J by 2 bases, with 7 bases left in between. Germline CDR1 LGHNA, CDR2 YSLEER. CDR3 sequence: CASSQDGRTNEKLFF. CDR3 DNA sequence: TGCGCCAGCAGCCAAGATGGGAGGACTAATGAAAAACTGTTTTTT.

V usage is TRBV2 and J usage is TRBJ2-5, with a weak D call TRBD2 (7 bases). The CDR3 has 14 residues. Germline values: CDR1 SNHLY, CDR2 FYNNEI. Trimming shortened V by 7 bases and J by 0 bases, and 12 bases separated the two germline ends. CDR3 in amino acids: CASNWRGHQETQYF. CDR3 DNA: TGTGCCAGCAATTGGCGGGGGCACCAAGAGACCCAGTACTTC.

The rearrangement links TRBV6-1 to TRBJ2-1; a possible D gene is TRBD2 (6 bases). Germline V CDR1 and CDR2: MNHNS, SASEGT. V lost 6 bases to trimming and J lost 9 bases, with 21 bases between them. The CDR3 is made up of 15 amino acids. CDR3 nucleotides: TGTGCCAGCAGAACGGAGGGAATACCGTCGGTTGAGCAGTTCTTC. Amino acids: CASRTEGIPSVEQFF.

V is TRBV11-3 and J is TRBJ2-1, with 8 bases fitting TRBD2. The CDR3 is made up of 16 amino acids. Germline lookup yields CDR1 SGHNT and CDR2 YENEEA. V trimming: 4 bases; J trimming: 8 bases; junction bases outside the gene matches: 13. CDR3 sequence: CASSSPVLAGLDEQFF. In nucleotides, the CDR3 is TGTGCCAGCAGCTCCCCGGTCTTAGCGGGACTGGATGAGCAGTTCTTC.

In DNA form, the CDR3 reads TGTGCCAGCAGCCTCTCCCTCGCGGTAAGAGTCGAGCAGTACTTC. It is translated as CASSLSLAVRVEQYF. V gene TRBV4-2 combines with J gene TRBJ2-7; the D is unclear. This CDR3 spans 15 amino acids. Germline values: CDR1 LGHNA, CDR2 YNFKEQ. V shed 4 bases and J shed 6 bases, with 19 bases lying between them.

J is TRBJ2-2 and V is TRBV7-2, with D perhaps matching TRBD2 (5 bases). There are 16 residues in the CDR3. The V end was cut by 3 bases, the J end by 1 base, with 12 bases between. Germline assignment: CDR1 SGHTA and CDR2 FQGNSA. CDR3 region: CASSFWAGRNTGELFF. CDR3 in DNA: TGTGCCAGCAGCTTCTGGGCGGGCAGGAACACCGGGGAGCTGTTTTTT.

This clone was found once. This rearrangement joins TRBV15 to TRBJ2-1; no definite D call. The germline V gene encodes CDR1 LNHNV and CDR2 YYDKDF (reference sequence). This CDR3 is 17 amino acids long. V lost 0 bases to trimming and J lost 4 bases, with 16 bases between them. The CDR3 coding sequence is TGTGCCACCAGCAGAGATACCCAGGTGATCGGATACAATGAGCAGTTCTTC. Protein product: CATSRDTQVIGYNEQFF.